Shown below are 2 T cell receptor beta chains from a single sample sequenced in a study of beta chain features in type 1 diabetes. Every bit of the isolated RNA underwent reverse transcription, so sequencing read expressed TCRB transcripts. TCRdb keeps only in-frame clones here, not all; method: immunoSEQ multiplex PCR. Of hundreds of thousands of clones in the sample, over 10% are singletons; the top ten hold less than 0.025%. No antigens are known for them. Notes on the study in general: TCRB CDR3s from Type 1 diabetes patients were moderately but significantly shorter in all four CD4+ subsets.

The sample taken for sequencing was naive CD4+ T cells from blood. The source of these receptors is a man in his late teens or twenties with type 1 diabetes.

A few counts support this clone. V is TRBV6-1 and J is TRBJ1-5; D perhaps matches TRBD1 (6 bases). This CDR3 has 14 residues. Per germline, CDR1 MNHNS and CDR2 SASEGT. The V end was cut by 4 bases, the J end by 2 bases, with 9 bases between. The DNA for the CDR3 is TGTGCCAGCAGTGTGACAGGAGGCAATCAGCCCCAGCATTTT. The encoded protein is CASSVTGGNQPQHF.

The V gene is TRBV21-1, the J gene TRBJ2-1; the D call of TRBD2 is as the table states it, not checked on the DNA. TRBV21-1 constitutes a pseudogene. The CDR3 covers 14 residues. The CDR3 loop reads CASSFRLARNEQFF. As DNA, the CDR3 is TGTGCCAGCAGCTTCCGACTAGCTCGGAATGAGCAGTTCTTC.